A single sample gave rise to the 5 T cell receptor beta chains below, sequenced in a study of blood T cells in healthy people across ages. Together with a sample-barcoded 5' primer, a J-beta primer mix was included in a second PCR lasting roughly 6 to 12 cycles. Each CDR3 protein is one row after TCRdb ran MiXCR on the 5' RACE reads. The sample holds 380,000 or so distinct CDR3 sequences, 52% seen once. Sequencing used blood. These receptors were collected from a man aged 60 to 69 in good health.

The chain couples TRBV20-1 to TRBJ1-2, with a tentative D call TRBD1 (5 bases). The CDR3 runs to 15 residues. In germline, CDR1 is DFQATT, CDR2 SNEGSKA (reference sequence). Trimming removed 5 bases from V and 5 bases from J, with 21 bases in between. The CDR3 sequence is CSASPGAGLLYGYTF. Written as DNA, the CDR3 is TGCAGTGCTTCCCCCGGGGCAGGTCTGTTATATGGCTACACCTTC.

The sample holds a few counts of this clonotype. The rearrangement uses TRBV28 and TRBJ2-7; 7 bases are a match to TRBD2. Germline-derived CDR1 and CDR2 are MDHEN and SYDVKM. V was pared by 4 bases and J by 6 bases, with 3 bases of the junction left unmatched. This CDR3 spans 12 amino acids. The CDR3 region is CASSSLAREQYF. The CDR3 nucleotides are TGTGCCAGCAGTTCACTAGCGCGCGAGCAGTACTTC.

In its sample, this clonotype was seen a few times. The chain employs TRBV28 and TRBJ2-1; 8 nucleotides line up with TRBD1. Germline V gene sequence: CDR1 MDHEN, CDR2 SYDVKM. The trim removed 6 bases at V and 9 bases at J, leaving 10 bases unmatched. The CDR3 loop spans 14 amino acids. CDR3 protein: CASRHRDRLSEQFF. In DNA form, the CDR3 reads TGTGCCAGCAGACACCGGGACAGGTTAAGTGAGCAGTTCTTC.

This clonotype was picked up one time. The rearrangement joins TRBV7-9 to TRBJ1-1; D remains unclear. The germline gives CDR1 SEHNR, CDR2 FQNEAQ (reference sequence). Trimming pared 2 bases from V and 2 bases from J, leaving 15 bases between. The CDR3 spans 16 residues. The CDR3 bases are TGTGCCAGCAGCTTAATAGGGTCAGGTCGAAACACTGAAGCTTTCTTT. Translation gives CASSLIGSGRNTEAFF.

This clonotype was counted at least ten times. The chain carries TRBV20-1 and TRBJ2-5, with D perhaps matching TRBD1 or TRBD2 (5 bases each). The CDR3 is 16 amino acids. Trimming pared 5 bases from V and 4 bases from J, leaving 23 bases between. Germline CDR1 is DFQATT and CDR2 is SNEGSKA (reference sequence). The CDR3 is CSALPGRETARETQYF. The CDR3, as DNA: TGCAGTGCTCTTCCGGGACGGGAAACGGCGCGAGAGACCCAGTACTTC.